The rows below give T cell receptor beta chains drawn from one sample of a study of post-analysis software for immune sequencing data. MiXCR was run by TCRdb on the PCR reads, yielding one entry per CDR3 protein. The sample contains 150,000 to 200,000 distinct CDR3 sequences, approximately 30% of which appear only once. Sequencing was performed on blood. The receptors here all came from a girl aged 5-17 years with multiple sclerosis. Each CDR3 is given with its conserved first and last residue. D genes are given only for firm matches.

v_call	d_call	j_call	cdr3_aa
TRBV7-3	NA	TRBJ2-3	CASSLTTAGTDTQYF
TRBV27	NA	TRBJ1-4	CASSLGAGGPREKLFF
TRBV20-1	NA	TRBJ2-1	CSAKVSINEQFF
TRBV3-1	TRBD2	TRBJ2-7	CASSAPGLPTCYEQYF
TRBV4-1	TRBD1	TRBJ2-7	CASSQNYRGVHEQYF
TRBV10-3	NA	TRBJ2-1	CAISESRDVLYNEQFF
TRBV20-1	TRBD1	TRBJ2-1	CSATGTGGSEQFF
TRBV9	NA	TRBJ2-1	CASSPETRPQFF
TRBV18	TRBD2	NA	CASSSREGSYNEQYF
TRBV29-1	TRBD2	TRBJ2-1	CSGVGLAGKYNEQFF
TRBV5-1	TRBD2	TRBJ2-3	CASSLALTSEDTQYF
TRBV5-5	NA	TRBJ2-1	CASSLDLPYNEQFF
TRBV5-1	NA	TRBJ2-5	CASSLGWIANPRDPVETQYF
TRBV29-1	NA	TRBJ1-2	CSVEWGNGYTF
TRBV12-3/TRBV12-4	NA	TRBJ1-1	CATATQGATEAFF
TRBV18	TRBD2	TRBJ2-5	CASSPPIPPGGETQYF
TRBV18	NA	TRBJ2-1	CASSPNSYNEQFF
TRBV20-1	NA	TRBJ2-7	CSAWPGPRSGYEQYF
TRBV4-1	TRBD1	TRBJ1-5	CASSQVLSRGNNQPQHF
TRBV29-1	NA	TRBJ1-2	CSVESTGRAGGYTF
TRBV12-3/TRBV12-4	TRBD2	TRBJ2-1	CASSLAPTLSGTSSYNEQFF
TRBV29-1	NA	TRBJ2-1	CSVEDPIADGNEQFF
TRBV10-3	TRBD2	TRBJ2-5	CAISEVNAGALVETQYF
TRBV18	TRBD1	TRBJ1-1	CASSPGQGAGKAFF
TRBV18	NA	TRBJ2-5	CASSPREEGGQYF
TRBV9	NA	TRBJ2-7	CVGSVEQSSYEQYF
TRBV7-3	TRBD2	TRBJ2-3	CASNGGVADTQYF
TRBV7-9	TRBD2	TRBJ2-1	CASSRGLAGGPGNEQFF
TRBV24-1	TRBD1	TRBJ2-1	CATAGGLLNEQVF
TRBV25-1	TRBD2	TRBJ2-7	CASSPNSGSYEQYF
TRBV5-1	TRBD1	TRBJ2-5	CASSLAGDRGETQYF
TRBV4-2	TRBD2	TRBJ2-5	CASSSRLAGQETQYF
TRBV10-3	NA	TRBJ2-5	CAIRVDRIQETQYF
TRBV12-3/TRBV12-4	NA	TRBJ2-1	CASSLSLYNEQFF
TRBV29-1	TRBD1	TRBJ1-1	CSVEDRTRGDTEAFF
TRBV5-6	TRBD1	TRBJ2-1	CASLWGDGGTGSFF
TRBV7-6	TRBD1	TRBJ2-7	CASSLRQGAYEQYF
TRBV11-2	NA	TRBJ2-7	CASSLVTGYIYEQYF
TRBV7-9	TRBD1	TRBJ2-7	CASSRATGGIYEQYF
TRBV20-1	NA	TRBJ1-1	CSAPLAGNTEAFF
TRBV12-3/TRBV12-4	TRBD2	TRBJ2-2	CASRLAGNTGELFF
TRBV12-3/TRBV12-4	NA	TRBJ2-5	CASSLTRSYQETQYF
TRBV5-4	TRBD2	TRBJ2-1	CASSLSLAVDNEQFF
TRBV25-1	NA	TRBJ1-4	CAAEHGEKLFF
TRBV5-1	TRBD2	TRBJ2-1	CASTAGGHNEQFF
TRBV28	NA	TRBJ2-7	CASSSMRQGRGLGQYF
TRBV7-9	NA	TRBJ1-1	CASSLPQTASEAFF
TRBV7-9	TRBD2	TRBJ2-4	CASSTSTSGSIKIAKNIQYF
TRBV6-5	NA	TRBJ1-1	CASSRDGLEKNTEAFF
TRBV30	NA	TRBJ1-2	CASTLRQQANYGYTF